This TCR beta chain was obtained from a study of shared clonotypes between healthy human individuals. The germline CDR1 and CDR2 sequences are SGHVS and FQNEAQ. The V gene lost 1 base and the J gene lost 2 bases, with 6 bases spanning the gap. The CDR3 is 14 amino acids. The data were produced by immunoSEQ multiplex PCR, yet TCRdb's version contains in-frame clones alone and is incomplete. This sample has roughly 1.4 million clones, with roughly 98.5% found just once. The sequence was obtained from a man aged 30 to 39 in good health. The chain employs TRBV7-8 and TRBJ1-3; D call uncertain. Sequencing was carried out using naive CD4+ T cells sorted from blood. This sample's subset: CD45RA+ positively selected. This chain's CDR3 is CASSLEPTGNTIYF. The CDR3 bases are TGTGCCAGCAGCTTAGAACCTACTGGAAACACCATATATTTT. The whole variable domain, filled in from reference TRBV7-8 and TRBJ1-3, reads GAGVSQSPRYKVAKRGQDVALRCDPISGHVSLFWYQQALGQGPEFLTYFQNEAQLDKSGLPSDRFFAERPEGSVSTLKIQRTQQEDSAVYLCASSLEPTGNTIYFGEGSWLTVV.